The entry below gives a single T cell receptor (beta chain) sequence along with its context. Its antigen has not been determined. Per-nucleotide qualities are absent, and no much larger clonotype sits a single base away. This sample is part of a study of shared clonotypes between healthy human individuals (dated by TCRdb to between 2020 and 2021). General notes on the study: A couple of women and three men aged 18 to 49 years were included in the cohort. Per donor, three plates each were used for CD4 naive and CD4 memory, two for CD8 naive, and one for CD8 memory. Blood TCR repertoires of about five healthy adults were deeply sequenced to estimate repertoire size and the extent of clonotype sharing between individuals. To increase sequencing depth and limit assay-specific biases, different laboratories used diverse techniques to prepare libraries and sequence TCR repertoires. Leukapheresis yielded between about 0.8 and 8.9 billion PBMCs per donor. What the authors observed across the whole study: Around 5% of naive CD4, more than 3% of naive CD8, approximately 2% of memory CD4, and approximately 0.39% of memory CD8 clonotypes were shared across several donors. Sampling was restricted to blood, and TCR repertoires in tissue are likely to differ from TCR repertoires in blood. Higher generation probabilities were observed for clonotypes shared by all four sorted-subset donors than for non-shared clonotypes. Because the study included only a small number of donors, the genetic and exposure-history diversity represented was limited. Rarefaction of sorted-subset datasets indicated incomplete sequencing despite the large sequencing depth. Pairwise subsampling indicated that sequencing depth was expected to affect the degree of clonotype sharing among donors. Estimated clonotype richness was generally larger for naive than for memory subsets.

Healthy HIV-negative adults with no recently reported acute infections or vaccinations were included as donors. All donors were Caucasian adults living in Nashville, Tennessee, USA. CD4+ T cells were enriched by magnetic negative selection; naive cells were then positively selected on CD45RA, and the negative fraction formed the memory subset. Blood was collected by leukapheresis, and PBMCs were isolated by Ficoll-Histopaque density gradient centrifugation and then cryopreserved in liquid nitrogen vapor phase. Analytical flow cytometry was used to check the purity and quantity of each magnetically sorted T cell population. Each sorted fraction had its genomic DNA isolated and then quantified by UV absorbance on a Nanodrop 2000c. TCR CDR3 regions were amplified from genomic DNA by multiplex PCR using the deep immunoSEQ assay. Extracted genomic DNA from each cell subset was distributed evenly across all wells of several immunoSEQ 96-well plates, and each plate was treated as a replicate. For sorted subsets, each replicate PCR was loaded with around 220 ng genomic DNA, equivalent to some 27,000 T cell genomes. Purified libraries were quantified with a Qubit 3.0 fluorometer, sized on a Bioanalyzer 2100, and re-quantified with the KAPA Library Quantification kit. Every immunoSEQ 96-well plate was sequenced on a dedicated single-read 150-cycle Illumina NextSeq 550 flow cell. In the original analysis: Because only junctional sequences without quality scores were contained in the immunoSEQ output, filtering matching that applied to full-length reads could not be performed. To assign V/J genes and CDR3, sequences were annotated against IMGT germline references using PyIR, a Python wrapper for IgBLAST v1.9. Reads were removed for weak V/J assignments (E-value above 1e-6), missing CDR3, stop codons, out-of-frame junctions, or ambiguous translated residues. V3J clonotypes were defined as sequences sharing the same inferred V gene, J gene, and CDR3 amino acid sequence. The percentage overlap between two repertoires was calculated by dividing the number of shared unique clonotypes by the size of the smaller repertoire. Three approaches were used to assess repertoire richness: RTK rarefaction, the Chao1 estimator, and Recon v2.1 estimates of unobserved clonotypes. For all TCRbeta clonotypes obtained by the gDNA method from several donors, generation probabilities were computed with OLGA. As stored in TCRdb, this immuneACCESS dataset retains in-frame rearrangements with V and J assigned. A fraction of the clones does not appear; measured against another copy, unresolved V genes explain less than half of the discrepancy, and the remainder lacks a known reason. From that table come the V and J calls and clone size; the DNA was used to work out D and trimming. In all, the sample holds over a million clones, and more than 75% of those were seen once. The top ten clonotypes cover more than 0.45% of the sample.

For this chain, trimming is 0 bases at the V end and 10 bases at the J end, and the number of junction bases without a gene match is 8. CDR1 ENHRY and CDR2 SYGVKD were looked up in the germline V gene. Inclusive of the bounding cysteine and phenylalanine, the CDR3 is 15 residues long. The sequence is cut down to CDR3 DNA, 45 bases in frame from base 1. The rearranged segments are TRBV10-3 and TRBJ1-4; 7 nucleotides in the junction match TRBD1. Specimen: memory CD4+ T cells from PBMCs. Sample cell subset or site, as interpreted from the label and publication: CD45RA-negative fraction. This receptor was obtained from a man aged 18 to 29 in good health. Some clones in this sample may be carry-over from other donors' samples. The DNA reads TGTGCCATCAGTGAGTCAGACAGGGAAGCTGGAAAACTGTTTTTT. Translation gives CAISESDREAGKLFF.